This T cell receptor (beta chain) came from a study of beta chain features in type 1 diabetes. Germline-derived CDR1 and CDR2 are SGHDT and YYEEEE. This CDR3 has 14 amino acids. V gave up 5 bases and J gave up 5 bases; unmatched junction bases: 8. Study-level points and caveats: Researchers report that Type 1 diabetes patients had moderately but significantly shorter TCRB CDR3s across all four CD4+ subsets. Over-representation of high TCR-expressing cells was a possible consequence of cDNA sequencing. The study found fewer insertions and more deletions at VDJ junctions in type 1 diabetes patients.

Expressed TCRB transcripts were sequenced because the isolated RNA had all been reverse transcribed beforehand. The repertoire was sequenced with immunoSEQ multiplex PCR; TCRdb's copy has only in-frame clones and lacks some. This sample has 600,000 or so clones, with around 15% found just once. This clone has just a few counts. Its antigen is unknown. The clonotype originates from a young man with type 1 diabetes. The source material was naive CD4+ T cells from blood. This chain links TRBV5-6 with TRBJ2-5; TRBD2 matches at 8 bases. The CDR3 protein is CASSFRGGRETQYF. CDR3 nucleotide sequence: TGTGCCAGCAGTTTCCGGGGGGGCCGGGAGACCCAGTACTTC.